These 24 T cell receptor beta chains were all obtained from the same sample, sequenced in a study of CD8 T cells in ankylosing spondylitis. TCRdb re-called the 5' RACE reads with MiXCR, one entry per CDR3 protein. The table lists hundreds of thousands of distinct CDR3 sequences, about 20% of them singletons. Sequences were obtained from blood, either unsorted or a sorted T cell fraction (not recorded which). These receptors all stem from a male donor with ankylosing spondylitis or in good health (not recorded which).

This clonotype was detected a few times. The chain is built from TRBV5-1 and TRBJ2-7; 10 bases map to TRBD2. CDR1 SGHRS and CDR2 YFSETQ come from the germline V gene. The CDR3 length is 16 residues. V shed 4 bases, J shed 5 bases, and the junction held 12 bases outside the gene matches. In DNA, the CDR3 is TGCGCCAGCAGCCCCCCGGGAGCGGGGGGGTATCACGAGCAGTACTTC. Protein product: CASSPPGAGGYHEQYF.

This sequence joins TRBV3-1 and TRBJ2-1; no reliable D call. The germline V and J ends were trimmed by 3 bases and 2 bases, with 8 bases remaining between them. CDR3 size: 14 residues. The germline CDR1 and CDR2 sequences are LGHDT and YNNKEL (reference sequence). The CDR3 here is CASSHPETYNEQFF. CDR3 nucleotide sequence: TGTGCCAGCAGCCATCCCGAGACCTACAATGAGCAGTTCTTC.

The chain employs TRBV7-8 and TRBJ2-3, with 9 bases that match TRBD1. V lost 5 bases, J lost 3 bases, and 9 bases stayed unmatched. The CDR3 has 16 amino acids. The germline V gene has CDR1 SGHVS and CDR2 FQNEAQ. The CDR3 DNA reads as TGTGCCAGCAGCCAGCATACAGGGGGCCGGACAGATACGCAGTATTTT. It codes for CASSQHTGGRTDTQYF.

In this sample, this clonotype turned up a few times. CDR3 sequence reads: CASSQDAGGEQYF. In DNA, the CDR3 is TGTGCCAGCAGCCAAGATGCGGGGGGTGAGCAGTACTTC. The chain combines TRBV4-2 with TRBJ2-7; 8 bases line up with TRBD2. V trimming: 0 bases; J trimming: 7 bases; junction bases outside the gene matches: 2. Germline V gene data show CDR1 as LGHNA and CDR2 as YNFKEQ. The CDR3 covers 13 residues.

The chain joins TRBV4-1 to TRBJ2-7; a weak D match, TRBD2 (6 bases). Germline values: CDR1 MGHRA, CDR2 YSYEKL. The CDR3 runs 12 residues. With 5 bases removed from V and 4 bases from J, the gap between germline ends came to 9 bases. The CDR3 loop is CASSGTLYEQYF. The CDR3 DNA is TGCGCCAGCAGCGGGACTCTATACGAGCAGTACTTC.

The chain uses TRBV5-6 and TRBJ2-7, with 10 bases lining up with TRBD1. CDR1 is SGHDT and CDR2 is YYEEEE in the germline V gene. CDR3 length: 16 residues. Trimming removed 4 bases from V and 2 bases from J; junction bases left unmatched: 9. CDR3 DNA: TGTGCCAGCAGCCTAGGATGGGGACAGGGGACCTACGAGCAGTACTTC. It encodes CASSLGWGQGTYEQYF.

The chain uses TRBV20-1 and TRBJ2-5, with D perhaps matching TRBD1 or TRBD2 (5 bases each). V shed 3 bases and J shed 7 bases, with 21 bases lying between them. The germline CDR1 and CDR2 sequences are DFQATT and SNEGSKA (reference sequence). The CDR3 has 15 amino acids. CDR3 DNA sequence: TGCAGTGCTAGTCCCGACAGCTCGCCCCGGGGGACCCAGTACTTC. This sequence encodes CSASPDSSPRGTQYF.

The V and J genes are TRBV24-1 and TRBJ1-2; possible D gene TRBD1, 6 bases. The CDR3 is made up of 13 amino acids. Trimming removed 9 bases from V and 3 bases from J, with 13 bases in between. Germline CDR1 KGHDR, CDR2 SFDVKD. CDR3 amino acids: CATRESGDYGYTF. CDR3 in DNA: TGTGCCACCCGAGAGTCAGGGGACTATGGCTACACCTTC.

This rearrangement joins TRBV4-1 to TRBJ2-7, with a tentative D call TRBD2 (6 bases). V was clipped by 1 base and J by 4 bases, with 17 bases between them. Germline V gene sequence: CDR1 MGHRA, CDR2 YSYEKL. This CDR3 has 16 residues. The CDR3 DNA sequence: TGCGCCAGCAGCCAAGGAGTCGGGGGTGAGTCGTACGAGCAGTACTTC. Amino acid sequence: CASSQGVGGESYEQYF.

The chain is built from TRBV7-9 and TRBJ2-7; 8 bases agree with TRBD1. Germline values: CDR1 SEHNR, CDR2 FQNEAQ (reference sequence). There are 15 residues in the CDR3. Germline trimming cut 3 bases from V and 5 bases from J; bases unmatched to any gene: 9. CDR3 sequence reads: CASSFGDRLLDEQYF. In nucleotides, the CDR3 is TGTGCCAGCAGCTTCGGGGACAGGCTTCTCGACGAGCAGTACTTC.

In this sample, this clonotype turned up a few times. As DNA, the CDR3 is TGTGCCAGCACCTCGACAGGATACGAAAAACTGTTTTTT. Translation gives CASTSTGYEKLFF. This chain uses TRBV12-3 or TRBV12-4 with TRBJ1-4, with D tentatively TRBD1 (6 bases). The CDR3 is 13 residues long. Deletions cut 7 bases from V and 8 bases from J, with 14 bases between.

This chain joins TRBV5-6 and TRBJ2-1; 11 positions match TRBD2. The CDR3 is 17 residues long. V was clipped by 0 bases and J by 2 bases; unmatched bases: 4. The germline CDR1 and CDR2 sequences are SGHDT and YYEEEE. The CDR3 DNA follows: TGTGCCAGCAGCTTGGCGCCGGGACTAGCGGCCTACAATGAGCAGTTCTTC. Protein sequence: CASSLAPGLAAYNEQFF.

This clonotype showed up just a few times. V is TRBV12-3 or TRBV12-4 and J is TRBJ2-3; possible D gene TRBD1, 7 bases. Trimming pared 6 bases from V and 1 base from J, leaving 20 bases between. The CDR3 is made up of 17 amino acids. As DNA, the CDR3 is TGTGCCAGCAGCCATTTGGAGGGGGCTCTTCGCACAGATACGCAGTATTTT. Translation: CASSHLEGALRTDTQYF.

This chain connects TRBV28 to TRBJ2-7; D gene ambiguous. The V gene's germline CDR1 is MDHEN and CDR2 SYDVKM. The CDR3 runs 12 residues. Between the trimmed V and J ends, which lost 4 bases and 3 bases, there was a span of 7 bases. The CDR3 reads CASSYWGYEQYF. The CDR3 nucleotides read TGTGCCAGCAGTTACTGGGGCTACGAGCAGTACTTC.

The chain uses TRBV7-8 and TRBJ2-1; 8 positions match TRBD2. Trimming cost V 3 bases and J 6 bases; bases outside gene matches: 16. Germline-derived CDR1 and CDR2 are SGHVS and FQNEAQ. CDR3 length: 18 residues. CDR3 DNA sequence: TGTGCCAGCAGCTTCCAAGTACCGGAAGGGCGGGGGGTCAATGAGCAGTTCTTC. Protein sequence: CASSFQVPEGRGVNEQFF.

This clonotype has at least ten counts. V usage is TRBV10-3 and J usage is TRBJ2-1, with 8 bases that match TRBD2. V gave up 10 bases and J gave up 5 bases; unmatched junction bases: 19. The CDR3 is 17 residues long. Germline V gene sequence: CDR1 ENHRY, CDR2 SYGVKD. The CDR3 DNA is TGTGCCACCCGGGGACTAGAGGGCGAGGAGGGGCACAATGAGCAGTTCTTC. The encoded protein is CATRGLEGEEGHNEQFF.

V and J are TRBV20-1 and TRBJ2-3; 11 nucleotides line up with TRBD1. Germline V gene data show CDR1 as DFQATT and CDR2 as SNEGSKA (reference sequence). This CDR3 has 15 amino acids. V gave up 1 base and J gave up 5 bases; unmatched junction bases: 5. This CDR3 reads CSARGPGQGEDTQYF. As DNA, the CDR3 is TGCAGTGCTAGAGGGCCGGGACAGGGGGAAGATACGCAGTATTTT.

The gene calls are TRBV2 and TRBJ2-5; 8 nucleotides agree with TRBD1. Germline-derived CDR1 and CDR2 are SNHLY and FYNNEI. With 5 bases clipped from V and 1 base from J, the junction kept 12 bases outside the gene matches. The CDR3 runs to 17 residues. The chain's CDR3 is CASSLATGTGLQETQYF. CDR3 nucleotides: TGTGCCAGCAGTTTAGCAACCGGGACAGGCCTCCAAGAGACCCAGTACTTC.

The chain joins TRBV4-2 to TRBJ2-1, with 8 bases aligning to TRBD1. From germline, CDR1 is LGHNA and CDR2 YNFKEQ. The CDR3 has 11 residues. V was clipped by 6 bases and J by 14 bases; unmatched bases: 6. The CDR3 region has the DNA TGTGCCAGCAGTGGGGCGACAGGGGAGTTCTTC. Its translation is CASSGATGEFF.

The V call is TRBV27, the J call TRBJ2-7; TRBD2 is a possible D gene (6 bases). Per germline, CDR1 MNHEY and CDR2 SMNVEV (reference sequence). With 5 bases removed from V and 2 bases from J, the gap between germline ends came to 13 bases. This CDR3 is built from 14 residues. DNA of the CDR3: TGTGCCAGCAGTCCCCGGGAGTTCACCTACGAGCAGTACTTC. This encodes CASSPREFTYEQYF.

This chain joins TRBV7-6 and TRBJ2-7; no clear D gene. V lost 2 bases, J lost 3 bases, and 8 bases lay in between. Germline loops: CDR1 SGHVS, CDR2 FNYEAQ. CDR3 length: 13 residues. DNA for the CDR3: TGTGCCAGCAGCTTAAACAGAAACTACGAGCAGTACTTC. Protein product: CASSLNRNYEQYF. The variable domain in full, with the rest retrieved from reference TRBV7-6 and TRBJ2-7, is GAGVSQSPRYKVTKRGQDVALRCDPISGHVSLYWYRQALGQGPEFLTYFNYEAQQDKSGLPNDRFSAERPEGSISTLTIQRTEQRDSAMYRCASSLNRNYEQYFGPGTRLTVT.

The sample holds a few counts of this clonotype. V gene TRBV24-1 combines with J gene TRBJ2-2; D may be TRBD1 or TRBD2 (6 bases each). CDR3 size: 18 residues. The germline V and J ends were trimmed by 10 bases and 7 bases, with 30 bases remaining between them. The V gene's germline CDR1 is KGHDR and CDR2 SFDVKD. CDR3 in DNA: TGTGCCACTAATATACTTGAAGGGGGGCGCCGTTCGGGCGGGGAGCTGTTTTTT. This sequence encodes CATNILEGGRRSGGELFF.

A few counts support this clonotype. The V call is TRBV7-6, the J call TRBJ2-1, with 10 bases that match TRBD1. This CDR3 is built from 15 residues. The germline V gene has CDR1 SGHVS and CDR2 FNYEAQ. The ends lost 5 bases at V and 4 bases at J; junction bases unmatched: 5. The CDR3 region is CASSADRGRYNEQFF. As DNA, the CDR3 is TGTGCCAGCAGCGCGGACAGGGGGAGGTACAATGAGCAGTTCTTC.

V gene TRBV4-1 combines with J gene TRBJ2-5; no definite D call. This CDR3 has 17 residues. V shed 3 bases and J shed 3 bases, with 20 bases lying between them. The germline CDR1 and CDR2 sequences are MGHRA and YSYEKL. CDR3 sequence reads: CASSQFPAPDVEETQYF. CDR3 sequence (DNA): TGCGCCAGCAGCCAGTTCCCCGCCCCGGACGTGGAAGAGACCCAGTACTTC.